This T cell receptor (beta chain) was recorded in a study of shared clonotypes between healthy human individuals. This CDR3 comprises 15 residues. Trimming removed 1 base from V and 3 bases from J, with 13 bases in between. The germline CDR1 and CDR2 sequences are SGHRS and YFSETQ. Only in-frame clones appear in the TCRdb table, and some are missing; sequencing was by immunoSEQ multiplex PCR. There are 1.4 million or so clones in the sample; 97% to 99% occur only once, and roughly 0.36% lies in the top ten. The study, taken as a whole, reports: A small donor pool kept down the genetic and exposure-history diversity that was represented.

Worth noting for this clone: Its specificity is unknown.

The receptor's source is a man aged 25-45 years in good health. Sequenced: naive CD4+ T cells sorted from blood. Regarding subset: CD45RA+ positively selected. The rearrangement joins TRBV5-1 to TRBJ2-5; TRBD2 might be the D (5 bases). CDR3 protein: CASSLLAMGEETQYF. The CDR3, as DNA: TGCGCCAGCAGCTTGCTTGCGATGGGAGAAGAGACCCAGTACTTC.